The clone carrying this TCR beta chain was observed many times. The antigen remains unidentified. Making TCR beta cDNA involved roughly 0.55 ug total RNA and a constant-region primer. Slightly modified ARM-PCR with three nested multiplex PCR rounds yielded TCR beta libraries. TCRdb re-derived calls from the multiplex PCR reads in MiXCR, one entry per CDR3 protein. The data contain about 64,000 distinct CDR3 sequences, 71% of them singletons. This sample was included in a study of tumor-infiltrating lymphocytes in primary liver carcinoma. Study observations and caveats: Tumor-adjacent and tumor-blood pairs shared a smaller degree of overlap than tumor region pairs.

Both RNA and DNA were isolated together from around 20-30 mg of bulk tissue that had not been sorted. The sequencing input was liver tumor tissue from sampling region 4. Subset in this sample: tumor region T4, right-lateral pole. The clonotype was recovered from a man aged 35 to 55 with primary liver carcinoma and hepatitis B virus infection.

DNA for the CDR3: TGTGCCAGCGGTAAAGAGTACCAAGAGACCCAGTACTTC. This gives the protein CASGKEYQETQYF. The J gene is TRBJ2-5, the V gene TRBV28; no definite D call. This CDR3 has 13 residues. The V gene lost 8 bases and the J gene lost 0 bases, with 10 bases spanning the gap. Looked up from germline, CDR1 is MDHEN and CDR2 is SYDVKM.